These 7 T cell receptor beta chains came from one sample sequenced in a study of T cell changes during pregnancy in multiple sclerosis. This table comes from immunoSEQ multiplex PCR, and its TCRdb copy is limited to in-frame clones, with some not included. The sample shows more than 55,000 clones, 70% to 90% of them seen only once. The sample in question was CD4+ T cells from peripheral blood mononuclear cells, obtained in the third trimester of pregnancy. The origin of the receptors is a female donor with multiple sclerosis, enrolled in a pregnancy study.

The chain joins TRBV6-1 to TRBJ2-1; D is perhaps TRBD2 (5 bases). Germline CDR1 is MNHNS and CDR2 is SASEGT. Trimming left V 3 bases short and J 7 bases short, with 16 bases between. The CDR3 consists of 15 residues. In DNA, the CDR3 is TGTGCCAGCAGTGAGAGGAGGCTCGGGTGGAATGAGCAGTTCTTC. Amino acids: CASSERRLGWNEQFF.

This clone was observed a single time. This chain connects TRBV11-3 to TRBJ2-1; D gene unclear. The CDR3 is 15 amino acids. Trimming took 5 bases from V and 7 from J, leaving 18 bases between them. CDR1 SGHNT and CDR2 YENEEA come from the germline V gene. The CDR3 nucleotides read TGTGCCAGCAGCCCCCGCCCAGGCCTCGGAAATGAGCAGTTCTTC. It encodes CASSPRPGLGNEQFF.

The chain links TRBV5-1 to TRBJ1-1, with 7 bases that match TRBD1. CDR1 and CDR2 (germline): SGHRS, YFSETQ. The CDR3 runs to 14 residues. Unmatched junction bases numbered 8, after V lost 4 bases and J lost 5 bases. The CDR3 DNA sequence: TGCGCCAGCAGCGGCTCTACAGGGGTGACTGAAGCTTTCTTT. Its protein product is CASSGSTGVTEAFF.

This chain links TRBV7-9 with TRBJ2-7, with TRBD1 matching over 7 bases. V was clipped by 6 bases and J by 7 bases; unmatched bases: 6. The CDR3 sequence is 12 residues long. Per germline, CDR1 SEHNR and CDR2 FQNEAQ (reference sequence). CDR3 sequence (DNA): TGTGCCAGCAGTACACAGGGGTGGGAGCAGTACTTC. Protein: CASSTQGWEQYF.

J is TRBJ1-3 and V is TRBV30; D is perhaps TRBD1 (5 bases). The CDR3 length is 16 residues. Looked up from germline, CDR1 is GTSNPN and CDR2 is SVGIG (reference sequence). V was shortened by 4 bases and J by 0 bases, with 16 bases between the two germline ends. The CDR3 nucleotides read TGTGCCTGGATGAGTTGGGGCAGGCGCTCTGGAAACACCATATATTTT. Its translation is CAWMSWGRRSGNTIYF.

The chain joins TRBV2 to TRBJ2-5; D gene ambiguous. Germline CDR1 reads SNHLY; CDR2 reads FYNNEI. The CDR3 is made up of 15 amino acids. V shed 2 bases and J shed 7 bases, with 17 bases lying between them. DNA of the CDR3: TGTGCCAGCAGTGAATCGTCTAAACGGGTGTTGACCCAGTACTTC. This gives the protein CASSESSKRVLTQYF.

The chain couples TRBV4-1 to TRBJ1-1; 11 bases align to TRBD1. Germline loops: CDR1 MGHRA, CDR2 YSYEKL. CDR3 length equals 15 residues. The trim removed 0 bases at V and 6 bases at J, leaving 3 bases unmatched. The chain's CDR3 is CASSQEGTGGPEAFF. CDR3 in DNA: TGCGCCAGCAGCCAAGAAGGGACAGGGGGTCCTGAAGCTTTCTTT.